This entry lists 27 T cell receptor beta chains sequenced from one sample in a study of identical twins. TCRdb re-called the 5' RACE reads through MiXCR, storing one row per CDR3 protein. The sample records about 530,000 distinct CDR3 sequences, around 15% being singletons. These data were also reused for a study on yellow fever vaccine responses in identical twins.

The specimen was CD4+ T cells sorted from blood. The receptor source for this set is a woman between 18 and 29 years old in good health.

V and J are TRBV12-3 or TRBV12-4 and TRBJ2-5; TRBD2 is a possible D gene (7 bases). CDR3 length: 16 residues. V lost 6 bases and J 3 bases, leaving 20 bases between the germline ends. CDR3 sequence (DNA): TGTGCCAGCAGCAGGGGTCGCGGGAGTTTAGAAGAGACCCAGTACTTC. Translating gives CASSRGRGSLEETQYF.

This chain connects TRBV18 to TRBJ2-3; D call uncertain. The CDR3 sequence is 15 residues long. Germline lookup yields CDR1 KGHSH and CDR2 LQKENI. V lost 6 bases and J 2 bases, leaving 15 bases between the germline ends. Written as DNA, the CDR3 is TGTGCCAGCTCCTCAAACAAGGGTCCCACAGATACGCAGTATTTT. Its translation: CASSSNKGPTDTQYF. Using reference TRBV18 and TRBJ2-3 for the parts outside the CDR3, the full variable domain is NAGVMQNPRHLVRRRGQEARLRCSPMKGHSHVYWYRQLPEEGLKFMVYLQKENIIDESGMPKERFSAEFPKEGPSILRIQQVVRGDSAAYFCASSSNKGPTDTQYFGPGTRLTVL.

The CDR3: CSARPPPAGGWGTDTQYF. CDR3 bases: TGCAGTGCTAGGCCCCCCCCCGCGGGAGGTTGGGGCACAGATACGCAGTATTTT. This chain links TRBV20-1 with TRBJ2-3; 8 nucleotides align to TRBD2. The CDR3 loop spans 18 amino acids. V lost 3 bases to trimming and J lost 1 base; unmatched junction nucleotides: 15. CDR1 is DFQATT and CDR2 is SNEGSKA in the germline V gene (reference sequence).

A few counts support this clonotype. The gene calls are TRBV20-1 and TRBJ2-3; D possibly corresponds to TRBD1 (6 bases). Germline-derived CDR1 and CDR2 are DFQATT and SNEGSKA (reference sequence). The CDR3 extends over 15 amino acids. The germline V and J ends were trimmed by 0 bases and 5 bases, with 15 bases remaining between them. The CDR3 DNA is TGCAGTGCTAGAGATCTACAGGGTCTGGGAGATACGCAGTATTTT. Translation: CSARDLQGLGDTQYF.

The table lists this clonotype with a few counts. The V and J genes are TRBV20-1 and TRBJ1-1; 8 positions match TRBD1. The CDR3 sequence is 14 residues long. The germline gives CDR1 DFQATT, CDR2 SNEGSKA (reference sequence). V lost 4 bases and J lost 3; bases outside the gene matches: 7. This chain's CDR3 is CSATRTGTHTEAFF. The CDR3 coding sequence is TGCAGTGCTACCAGGACAGGGACGCACACTGAAGCTTTCTTT.

V is TRBV5-1 and J is TRBJ1-4; 9 bases are shared with TRBD1. Trimming at V came to 2 bases and at J to 5 bases, leaving 1 base not matched to a gene. The CDR3 contains 14 residues. Per germline, CDR1 SGHRS and CDR2 YFSETQ. CDR3 nucleotides: TGCGCCAGCAGCTTTGGACAGGGGAATGAAAAACTGTTTTTT. It translates to CASSFGQGNEKLFF.

This clonotype has a handful of counts. This chain uses TRBV24-1 with TRBJ2-2, with 7 bases fitting TRBD1. CDR1 KGHDR and CDR2 SFDVKD come from the germline V gene. With 4 bases clipped from V and 4 bases from J, the junction kept 11 bases outside the gene matches. This CDR3 region has 17 residues. The CDR3 DNA follows: TGTGCCACCAGTGACGTTAAGACAGGGTCGGGCACCGGGGAGCTGTTTTTT. This codes for CATSDVKTGSGTGELFF.

The rearrangement joins TRBV7-7 to TRBJ2-2, with TRBD1 matching over 7 bases. J lost 4 bases, V lost 5 bases, and 7 bases had no gene match. Per germline, CDR1 SSHAT and CDR2 FNYEAQ (reference sequence). The CDR3 covers 15 residues. This chain's CDR3 is CASSVSPGGTGELFF. The CDR3 nucleotides read TGTGCCAGCAGCGTAAGCCCAGGGGGCACCGGGGAGCTGTTTTTT. Full variable domain (remainder filled in from reference TRBV7-7 and TRBJ2-2): GAGVSQSPRYKVTKRGQDVTLRCDPISSHATLYWYQQALGQGPEFLTYFNYEAQPDKSGLPSDRFSAERPEGSISTLTIQRTEQRDSAMYRCASSVSPGGTGELFFGEGSRLTVL.

This clonotype was picked up a small number of times. DNA of the CDR3: TGTGCCAGCAGCCAAGATAGGGCGGCGGCGGGAGAAAGGGCAGATACGCAGTATTTT. Translating it yields CASSQDRAAAGERADTQYF. The J gene is TRBJ2-3, the V gene TRBV4-2, with 7 bases that match TRBD2. This CDR3 has 19 amino acids. In germline, CDR1 is LGHNA, CDR2 YNFKEQ. The ends lost 0 bases at V and 4 bases at J; junction bases unmatched: 16.

This clonotype was counted only a few times. This rearrangement joins TRBV4-2 to TRBJ2-5; tentatively, D is TRBD2 (6 bases). In germline, CDR1 is LGHNA, CDR2 YNFKEQ. V was pared by 0 bases and J by 2 bases, with 10 bases between. This CDR3 is built from 15 residues. Here the CDR3 reads CASSQEGGIQETQYF. CDR3 nucleotide sequence: TGTGCCAGCAGCCAAGAAGGAGGGATTCAAGAGACCCAGTACTTC.

This chain joins TRBV3-1 and TRBJ2-7, with D uncertain. Germline V gene data show CDR1 as LGHDT and CDR2 as YNNKEL (reference sequence). This CDR3 contains 15 residues. V dropped 3 bases and J dropped 3 bases, with 15 bases sitting between them. CDR3 sequence (DNA): TGTGCCAGCAGCCAGATCTCGGGTAGGAACTACGAGCAGTACTTC. This encodes CASSQISGRNYEQYF.

This clonotype appeared a few times. This chain links TRBV20-1 with TRBJ1-5, with D possibly being TRBD1 (6 bases). The CDR3 extends over 13 amino acids. The V and J ends lost 6 bases and 6 bases respectively, with 15 bases between them. CDR1 is DFQATT, CDR2 SNEGSKA, per germline (reference sequence). This CDR3 is CSANAGAPQPQHF. CDR3 nucleotides: TGCAGTGCCAATGCGGGGGCCCCTCAGCCCCAGCATTTT.

This clonotype was counted at least ten times. The chain uses TRBV5-6 and TRBJ2-2; D assignment may be TRBD1 or TRBD2 (6 bases each). V gave up 2 bases and J gave up 4 bases, with 12 bases separating them. Germline-derived CDR1 and CDR2 are SGHDT and YYEEEE. CDR3 length: 15 residues. This CDR3 reads CASSFPGAGTGELFF. CDR3 sequence (DNA): TGTGCCAGCAGCTTCCCGGGGGCCGGCACCGGGGAGCTGTTTTTT.

This clonotype was counted once. The J gene is TRBJ2-2, the V gene TRBV6-9; D is possibly TRBD1 (5 bases). Germline V gene sequence: CDR1 MNHGY, CDR2 SVAAGI. V was cut by 7 bases and J by 7 bases, with 10 bases left in between. This CDR3 has 12 residues. The CDR3 region is CASIGAGGELFF. The CDR3 bases are TGTGCCAGCATTGGGGCTGGCGGGGAGCTGTTTTTT.

J is TRBJ2-1 and V is TRBV12-3 or TRBV12-4, with D perhaps TRBD2 (6 bases). The CDR3 spans 15 residues. The germline V and J ends were trimmed by 3 bases and 7 bases, with 16 bases remaining between them. For the CDR3, the DNA is TGTGCCAGCAGTTTTGTTGCGGGATCTCGGAATGAGCAGTTCTTC. Translating it yields CASSFVAGSRNEQFF.

This clonotype has just a few counts. V is TRBV5-1 and J is TRBJ2-1, with D tentatively TRBD1 or TRBD2 (5 bases each). The V end was cut by 4 bases, the J end by 3 bases, with 14 bases between. Germline CDR1 SGHRS, CDR2 YFSETQ. This CDR3 region has 15 residues. As DNA, the CDR3 is TGCGCCAGCAGCCCCAGGGACCCTGACTACAATGAGCAGTTCTTC. Its protein is CASSPRDPDYNEQFF.

This clonotype was counted at least ten times. The CDR3 DNA is TGCAGCGTTGCCCCGGGACAGGGCTACAATGAGCAGTTCTTC. It yields the protein CSVAPGQGYNEQFF. The genes are TRBV29-1 and TRBJ2-1, with TRBD1 identical over 9 bases. The V gene end was trimmed by 4 bases and the J gene end by 3 bases; junction bases not matched to a gene: 4. The CDR3 totals 14 residues. Germline values: CDR1 SQVTM, CDR2 ANQGSEA.

J is TRBJ1-1 and V is TRBV14; D is unresolved. CDR1 SGHDN and CDR2 FVKESK come from the germline V gene. The V end was cut by 6 bases, the J end by 3 bases, with 8 bases between. The CDR3 is 12 amino acids. The CDR3, as DNA: TGTGCCAGCAGTCCCTGGGACACTGAAGCTTTCTTT. Its protein product is CASSPWDTEAFF.

J is TRBJ2-1 and V is TRBV29-1; 10 nucleotides agree with TRBD2. V lost 8 bases, J lost 3 bases, and 7 bases stayed unmatched. Looked up from germline, CDR1 is SQVTM and CDR2 is ANQGSEA. This CDR3 region has 14 residues. As DNA, the CDR3 is TGCAGCTTCCGGACTAGCGGACACTACAATGAGCAGTTCTTC. Translation: CSFRTSGHYNEQFF.

This chain uses TRBV24-1 with TRBJ2-2; D is unresolved. Germline CDR1 reads KGHDR; CDR2 reads SFDVKD. The CDR3 is made up of 13 amino acids. Trimming stripped 1 base from V and 6 bases from J, with 5 bases between. The CDR3 reads CATSDLSPGELFF. The DNA for the CDR3 is TGTGCCACCAGTGATTTAAGTCCCGGGGAGCTGTTTTTT.

The chain employs TRBV11-2 and TRBJ2-3, with 9 bases matching TRBD2. This CDR3 is built from 16 residues. V trimming: 5 bases; J trimming: 4 bases; junction bases outside the gene matches: 10. The germline V gene has CDR1 SGHAT and CDR2 FQNNGV. CDR3 protein: CASSRAGGLLADTQYF. CDR3 DNA sequence: TGTGCCAGCAGCCGAGCGGGGGGCTTGTTGGCAGATACGCAGTATTTT. Supplemented by reference TRBV11-2 and TRBJ2-3, the full variable domain reads EAGVAQSPRYKIIEKRQSVAFWCNPISGHATLYWYQQILGQGPKLLIQFQNNGVVDDSQLPKDRFSAERLKGVDSTLKIQPAKLEDSAVYLCASSRAGGLLADTQYFGPGTRLTVL.

This clonotype was observed a handful of times. The chain combines TRBV18 with TRBJ2-1; D call uncertain. Trimming shortened V by 5 bases and J by 5 bases, and 13 bases separated the two germline ends. The CDR3 covers 14 residues. Germline V CDR1 and CDR2: KGHSH, LQKENI. CDR3 region: CASSSTGNNNEQFF. In nucleotides, the CDR3 is TGTGCCAGCTCATCTACCGGTAATAACAATGAGCAGTTCTTC.

The gene calls are TRBV5-1 and TRBJ2-5; D is unclear. Trimming pared 1 base from V and 0 bases from J, leaving 13 bases between. This CDR3 is built from 16 residues. Germline-derived CDR1 and CDR2 are SGHRS and YFSETQ. The CDR3 reads CASSLSGRRYQETQYF. CDR3 coding DNA: TGCGCCAGCAGCTTGAGTGGGCGTCGGTACCAAGAGACCCAGTACTTC. The variable domain in full, completed from reference TRBV5-1 and TRBJ2-5, reads KAGVTQTPRYLIKTRGQQVTLSCSPISGHRSVSWYQQTPGQGLQFLFEYFSETQRNKGNFPGRFSGRQFSNSRSEMNVSTLELGDSALYLCASSLSGRRYQETQYFGPGTRLLVL.

This clonotype has just a few counts. V gene TRBV5-1 combines with J gene TRBJ2-1; possible D gene TRBD1, 5 bases. Germline V gene lookup returns CDR1 SGHRS and CDR2 YFSETQ. This CDR3 contains 15 residues. Trimming removed 4 bases from V and 0 bases from J, with 11 bases in between. In DNA, the CDR3 is TGCGCCAGCAGCCAACAGGTTAACTCCTACAATGAGCAGTTCTTC. Its translation: CASSQQVNSYNEQFF.

This chain joins TRBV5-1 and TRBJ1-2, with D perhaps TRBD1 (6 bases). The CDR3 loop spans 14 amino acids. The V gene lost 4 bases and the J gene lost 7 bases, with 17 bases spanning the gap. Per the germline V gene, CDR1 is SGHRS and CDR2 is YFSETQ. The chain's CDR3 is CASSPGGLPPGYTF. The CDR3 DNA sequence: TGCGCCAGCAGCCCCGGGGGGCTTCCGCCTGGCTACACCTTC.

The chain uses TRBV6-2 or TRBV6-3 and TRBJ2-7, with 11 bases aligning to TRBD2. Germline trimming cut 11 bases from V and 3 bases from J; bases unmatched to any gene: 9. Germline V gene sequence: CDR1 MNHEY, CDR2 SVGEGT. The CDR3 covers 14 residues. CDR3 amino acids: CASRLAGTGYEQYV. The CDR3 region has the DNA TGTGCCTCGAGACTAGCGGGGACAGGCTACGAGCAGTACGTC.

This chain connects TRBV4-1 to TRBJ2-5; 8 nucleotides match TRBD2. The length of the CDR3 is 16 residues. Per the germline V gene, CDR1 is MGHRA and CDR2 is YSYEKL. V was clipped by 1 base and J by 2 bases; unmatched bases: 6. The CDR3 DNA follows: TGCGCCAGCAGCCAAGCCGGGACTAGAATTCAAGAGACCCAGTACTTC. Encoded protein: CASSQAGTRIQETQYF.